Following are 25 T cell receptor beta chains from one sample sequenced in a study of T cell repertoires in ileal Crohn's disease. Here immunoSEQ multiplex PCR was the method, and the copy in TCRdb shows in-frame clones only, minus some. The table shows 3,500 to 4,500 clones, with approximately 67% occurring only once. The sequencing input was ileal tissue. These receptors originate from an adult with Crohn's disease.

The V call is TRBV2, the J call TRBJ2-7; the D is unclear. Trimming stripped 8 bases from V and 5 bases from J, with 13 bases between. This CDR3 has 12 residues. CDR1 SNHLY and CDR2 FYNNEI come from the germline V gene. The CDR3 DNA reads as TGTGCCAGCCGAGAAACAGCCCACGAGCAGTACGTC. Protein product: CASRETAHEQYV.

The rearrangement joins TRBV23-1 to TRBJ1-1; a weak D match, TRBD1 (6 bases). TRBV23-1 carries the ORF label, with uncertain function. Trimming shortened V by 1 base and J by 4 bases, and 19 bases separated the two germline ends. The CDR3 has 17 amino acids. The CDR3 protein is CASSQWEQGPWGTEAFF. Here the CDR3 DNA reads TGCGCCAGCAGTCAATGGGAACAGGGCCCTTGGGGCACTGAAGCTTTCTTT.

The chain joins TRBV27 to TRBJ2-3, with 9 bases that match TRBD1. This CDR3 is built from 15 residues. V lost 6 bases, J lost 2 bases, and 6 bases stayed unmatched. CDR1 and CDR2 from the germline V gene are MNHEY and SMNVEV (reference sequence). The CDR3 loop is CASRATGGFTDTQYF. CDR3 bases: TGTGCCAGCAGGGCGACAGGGGGGTTCACAGATACGCAGTATTTT.

The chain links TRBV15 to TRBJ1-5; D possibly corresponds to TRBD1 (6 bases). The V end lost 5 bases, the J end lost 7 bases, and 24 bases lay between the germline ends. This CDR3 comprises 17 residues. Germline loops: CDR1 LNHNV, CDR2 YYDKDF (reference sequence). The CDR3 DNA follows: TGTGCCACCAGCCAGGGACGGGGCAGGGGATCCGGACAGCCCCAGCATTTT. This sequence encodes CATSQGRGRGSGQPQHF. The entire variable domain, with the rest obtained from reference TRBV15 and TRBJ1-5, is as follows: DAMVIQNPRYQVTQFGKPVTLSCSQTLNHNVMYWYQQKSSQAPKLLFHYYDKDFNNEADTPDNFQSRRPNTSFCFLDIRSPGLGDTAMYLCATSQGRGRGSGQPQHFGDGTRLSIL.

This clone showed up just a few times. This chain links TRBV15 with TRBJ1-2; D possibly corresponds to TRBD1 (5 bases). The CDR3 is 18 residues long. The V and J ends lost 0 bases and 4 bases respectively, with 21 bases between them. The germline CDR1 and CDR2 sequences are LNHNV and YYDKDF (reference sequence). DNA for the CDR3: TGTGCCACCAGCAGAGATCCGAGGAGGGAGGGGACTGGCTATGGCTACACCTTC. This codes for CATSRDPRREGTGYGYTF.

This clone is judged large. The chain employs TRBV19 and TRBJ1-2; D call uncertain. Germline loops: CDR1 LNHDA, CDR2 SQIVND (reference sequence). The CDR3 runs to 16 residues. Deletions cut 1 base from V and 4 bases from J, with 16 bases between. CDR3 DNA sequence: TGTGCCAGTAGTATAGCCCGGACCGCCGCGGGCTATGGCTACACCTTC. This gives the protein CASSIARTAAGYGYTF.

CDR3 coding DNA: TGTGCCAGCAGAGGGGGCGAGAGTGAAGCTTTCTTT. This gives the protein CASRGGESEAFF. This chain joins TRBV9 and TRBJ1-1; 7 bases line up with TRBD1. The CDR3 has 12 residues. With 5 bases clipped from V and 7 bases from J, the junction kept 5 bases outside the gene matches. The germline V gene encodes CDR1 SGDLS and CDR2 YYNGEE.

This chain connects TRBV9 to TRBJ2-3; TRBD2 might be the D (6 bases). Germline CDR1 reads SGDLS; CDR2 reads YYNGEE. Trimming pared 2 bases from V and 2 bases from J, leaving 9 bases between. This CDR3 region has 14 residues. The DNA for the CDR3 is TGTGCCAGCAGCGTCCGGGACTCCACAGATACGCAGTATTTT. Its translation: CASSVRDSTDTQYF.

The chain recombines TRBV2 with TRBJ2-3, with 9 bases lining up with TRBD1. This CDR3 is built from 15 residues. Germline values: CDR1 SNHLY, CDR2 FYNNEI. V lost 6 bases, J lost 6 bases, and 10 bases stayed unmatched. CDR3 DNA: TGTGCCAGCAGAAAACGGACAGGGGATGCGGATACGCAGTATTTT. The encoded protein is CASRKRTGDADTQYF.

This chain joins TRBV7-3 and TRBJ1-5, with D possibly TRBD1 on 5 matching bases. The V and J ends lost 2 bases and 5 bases respectively, with 7 bases between them. CDR1 SGHTA and CDR2 FQGTGA come from the germline V gene. The CDR3 consists of 13 residues. The CDR3 nucleotides are TGTGCCAGCAGCTTAGTCAGGGATCAGCCCCAGCATTTT. This codes for CASSLVRDQPQHF.

In its sample, this clone was seen a few times. The chain couples TRBV18 to TRBJ1-2; D not resolved. V lost 3 bases, J lost 6 bases, and 17 bases lay in between. CDR1 and CDR2 from the germline V gene are KGHSH and LQKENI. The CDR3 runs 15 residues. As DNA, the CDR3 is TGTGCCAGCTCACCGGCGGCAGCCCCGAGGGATGGCTACACCTTC. Its translation is CASSPAAAPRDGYTF.

The chain is built from TRBV29-1 and TRBJ1-1; TRBD1 matches at 10 bases. Trimming removed 4 bases from V and 5 bases from J; junction bases left unmatched: 7. CDR1 and CDR2 from the germline V gene are SQVTM and ANQGSEA. The CDR3 covers 14 residues. The CDR3 DNA sequence: TGCAGCGTTGGACAGGGGGCGCAGGGAACTGAAGCTTTCTTT. This translates into CSVGQGAQGTEAFF. The full variable domain, rest sourced from reference TRBV29-1 and TRBJ1-1, is SAVISQKPSRDICQRGTSLTIQCQVDSQVTMMFWYRQQPGQSLTLIATANQGSEATYESGFVIDKFPISRPNLTFSTLTVSNMSPEDSSIYLCSVGQGAQGTEAFFGQGTRLTVV.

This sequence joins TRBV7-7 and TRBJ1-1; no firm D call. V was pared by 2 bases and J by 1 base, with 8 bases between. The CDR3 runs to 14 residues. The germline CDR1 and CDR2 sequences are SSHAT and FNYEAQ (reference sequence). For the CDR3, the DNA is TGTGCCAGCAGCTTATCTGGCGGGAACACTGAAGCTTTCTTT. Translating gives CASSLSGGNTEAFF. Filled out from reference TRBV7-7 and TRBJ1-1, the complete variable domain reads GAGVSQSPRYKVTKRGQDVTLRCDPISSHATLYWYQQALGQGPEFLTYFNYEAQPDKSGLPSDRFSAERPEGSISTLTIQRTEQRDSAMYRCASSLSGGNTEAFFGQGTRLTVV.

The J gene is TRBJ1-5, the V gene TRBV6-6; D might be TRBD1 (6 bases). The CDR3 covers 14 residues. Germline CDR1 and CDR2: MNHNY and SVGAGI (reference sequence). V shed 2 bases and J shed 7 bases, with 12 bases lying between them. The DNA for the CDR3 is TGTGCCAGCAGTTACGGGGGCGCGGAACAGCCCCAGCATTTT. Translated, it gives CASSYGGAEQPQHF.

The genes are TRBV9 and TRBJ1-6; D is unclear. There are 16 residues in the CDR3. Germline assignment: CDR1 SGDLS and CDR2 YYNGEE. Deletions cut 0 bases from V and 0 bases from J, with 7 bases between. The CDR3 coding sequence is TGTGCCAGCAGCGTAGGATGGAGCTCCTATAATTCACCCCTCCACTTT. Translating gives CASSVGWSSYNSPLHF.

This rearrangement joins TRBV5-6 to TRBJ1-1, with D possibly being TRBD1 (5 bases). Trimming removed 4 bases from V and 5 bases from J, with 12 bases in between. CDR1 is SGHDT, CDR2 YYEEEE, per germline. The length of the CDR3 is 13 residues. CDR3: CASSADSGTEAFF. The CDR3 nucleotides are TGTGCCAGCAGCGCCGACAGTGGGACTGAAGCTTTCTTT.

The chain is built from TRBV4-3 and TRBJ1-2; D unresolved. Trimming stripped 1 base from V and 2 bases from J, with 11 bases between. CDR1 LGHNA and CDR2 YSLEER come from the germline V gene. The CDR3 has 15 amino acids. The CDR3 coding sequence is TGCGCCAGCAGCCAAGGGGCAGCAGACAACTATGGCTACACCTTC. Translating it yields CASSQGAADNYGYTF.

As concerns this clone: Other DNA sequences within the sample encode an identical CDR3. The chain recombines TRBV29-1 with TRBJ2-3; 9 bases align to TRBD1. The CDR3 loop spans 13 amino acids. Germline CDR1 reads SQVTM; CDR2 reads ANQGSEA. J gave up 4 bases and V 8 bases, and 7 bases lay outside the gene matches. The CDR3 reads CSFGTGIADTQYF. For the CDR3, the DNA is TGCAGCTTCGGGACAGGGATCGCAGATACGCAGTATTTT.

This rearrangement joins TRBV29-1 to TRBJ1-1, with D maybe TRBD1 (6 bases). The CDR3 loop spans 14 amino acids. Germline loops: CDR1 SQVTM, CDR2 ANQGSEA. The V and J ends lost 5 bases and 1 base respectively, with 14 bases between them. CDR3 sequence: CSVLGGAGNTEAFF. The CDR3 DNA sequence: TGCAGCGTTCTGGGGGGGGCAGGGAACACTGAAGCTTTCTTT.

This sequence joins TRBV5-1 and TRBJ2-7; TRBD1 might be the D (6 bases). Germline assignment: CDR1 SGHRS and CDR2 YFSETQ. This CDR3 is 15 amino acids long. The CDR3 DNA reads TGTGCCAGCAGCCCGGCTCGGGACAAAATCCCCGAGCAGTACGTC. This translates into CASSPARDKIPEQYV.

The V call is TRBV27, the J call TRBJ2-7; 9 nucleotides agree with TRBD1. V shed 4 bases, J shed 3 bases, and the junction held 7 bases outside the gene matches. The CDR3 runs 15 residues. Germline V CDR1 and CDR2: MNHEY, SMNVEV (reference sequence). Written as DNA, the CDR3 is TGTGCCAGCAGTTCACGACAGGGGGGGTACTACGAGCAGTACTTC. Its protein product is CASSSRQGGYYEQYF.

There are a few counts of this clone. The rearrangement links TRBV6-6 to TRBJ2-7; 9 positions agree with TRBD1. CDR3 length: 16 amino acids. Germline loops: CDR1 MNHNY, CDR2 SVGAGI (reference sequence). The ends lost 5 bases at V and 0 bases at J; junction bases unmatched: 8. The CDR3 loop is CASSSQPGQGSYEQYF. Written as DNA, the CDR3 is TGTGCCAGCAGTAGTCAACCGGGACAGGGCTCCTACGAGCAGTACTTC.

This clone showed up just once. This chain links TRBV9 with TRBJ2-1; TRBD2 matches at 9 bases. V dropped 0 bases and J dropped 3; count of bases not matched to a gene: 7. Germline V gives CDR1 SGDLS, CDR2 YYNGEE. The CDR3 is 17 residues long. CDR3 nucleotides: TGTGCCAGCAGCGTAGCTGATAGTAGCGGGAGCTACAATGAGCAGTTCTTC. Its protein product is CASSVADSSGSYNEQFF.

The rearrangement joins TRBV18 to TRBJ2-7; TRBD2 aligns across 10 bases. The CDR3 is 15 amino acids. CDR1 is KGHSH, CDR2 LQKENI, per germline. The V gene end was trimmed by 3 bases and the J gene end by 0 bases; junction bases not matched to a gene: 2. CDR3 DNA sequence: TGTGCCAGCTCACCCGGACTAGCGGACTCCTACGAGCAGTACGTC. Translated, it gives CASSPGLADSYEQYV.

This chain uses TRBV7-9 with TRBJ1-2, with 7 bases identical to TRBD1. V lost 5 bases to trimming and J lost 4 bases; unmatched junction nucleotides: 13. Germline values: CDR1 SEHNR, CDR2 FQNEAQ (reference sequence). CDR3 size: 16 residues. In nucleotides, the CDR3 is TGTGCCAGCAGCCCCCGTGGCCAGGGGGGAGGCTATGGCTACACCTTC. It specifies CASSPRGQGGGYGYTF.